The T cell receptor beta chain under discussion was sequenced for a study of CD4 T cell repertoires in COVID-19. Background on the study: Relabeled CFSE-low cells, IL-2-expanded for ten to eleven days, met spikes from other coronaviruses. Study observations and caveats: Two or all three memory subsets shared several highly expanded SARS-CoV-2-reactive clonotypes. SARS-CoV and/or HKU1 spike cultures shared between roughly 6.5 and 28% of SARS-CoV-2 clonotypes.

The germline gives CDR1 SEHNR, CDR2 FQNEAQ (reference sequence). J was trimmed by 3 bases and V by 5 bases; bases with no gene match: 3. The CDR3 spans 13 residues. Only in-frame clones appear in the TCRdb table, and some are missing; sequencing was by immunoSEQ multiplex PCR. The sample contains 20,000 to 30,000 clones, over 90% of which appear only once. Points on this clone: Its antigen is unknown.

Sequencing was done directly on freshly isolated, uncultured memory T cells. This clonotype originated in a human donor who had COVID-19. The chain couples TRBV7-9 to TRBJ1-2; 7 nucleotides line up with TRBD1. Here the sequenced sample was circulating follicular helper CD4+ T cells (cTfh) from blood, taken before the COVID-19 pandemic. CDR3 in DNA: TGTGCCAGCAGCCGTACAGGGGACTATGGCTACACCTTC. Encoded protein: CASSRTGDYGYTF.